These 28 T cell receptor beta chains were sequenced from one sample in a study of blood T cell repertoires in COVID-19. Sequenced by immunoSEQ multiplex PCR; TCRdb stores in-frame clones only, minus some. The sample holds about 290,000 clones, under 90% seen once. The specimen was PBMCs or T cells enriched from blood (not recorded which). The source is a woman between 40 and 55 years old who had recovered from COVID-19.

This chain uses TRBV18 with TRBJ1-1; no clear D. Germline V gene sequence: CDR1 KGHSH, CDR2 LQKENI. The CDR3 covers 15 residues. Trimming shortened V by 4 bases and J by 0 bases, and 12 bases separated the two germline ends. In nucleotides, the CDR3 is TGTGCCAGCTCACGAGGACTGAGGATGAACACTGAAGCTTTCTTT. This sequence encodes CASSRGLRMNTEAFF.

The V gene is TRBV19, the J gene TRBJ2-7; 10 nucleotides line up with TRBD1. The CDR3 is 19 residues long. Germline values: CDR1 LNHDA, CDR2 SQIVND (reference sequence). V lost 3 bases, J lost 7 bases, and 21 bases stayed unmatched. The CDR3 DNA is TGTGCCAGTAGTATTTTTTCAGTACTGCTGGGACAGGGGACTGGTGAGCAGTACTTC. As protein: CASSIFSVLLGQGTGEQYF. Drawing the rest from reference TRBV19 and TRBJ2-7, the complete variable domain is DGGITQSPKYLFRKEGQNVTLSCEQNLNHDAMYWYRQDPGQGLRLIYYSQIVNDFQKGDIAEGYSVSREKKESFPLTVTSAQKNPTAFYLCASSIFSVLLGQGTGEQYFGPGTRLTVT.

V usage is TRBV9 and J usage is TRBJ2-1; tentative D call: TRBD2 (6 bases). The germline V gene encodes CDR1 SGDLS and CDR2 YYNGEE. V gave up 4 bases and J gave up 9 bases, with 14 bases separating them. CDR3 size: 13 residues. As DNA, the CDR3 is TGTGCCAGCAGCCGGACTATTGGGGGTGAGCAGTTCTTC. Amino acids: CASSRTIGGEQFF.

The rearrangement links TRBV30 to TRBJ1-6; a possible D gene is TRBD1 (5 bases). Per germline, CDR1 GTSNPN and CDR2 SVGIG (reference sequence). The CDR3 runs 13 residues. DNA of the CDR3: TGTGCAGCGGCGGGGACGGCTCGGGCACCCCTCCACTTT. This gives the protein CAAAGTARAPLHF.

V gene TRBV15 combines with J gene TRBJ2-7; 9 bases are a match to TRBD1. The V gene end was trimmed by 0 bases and the J gene end by 4 bases; junction bases not matched to a gene: 4. Germline CDR1 and CDR2: LNHNV and YYDKDF (reference sequence). The CDR3 sequence is 15 residues long. This CDR3 reads CATSRDPGQGYEQYF. CDR3 bases: TGTGCCACCAGCAGAGATCCGGGACAGGGTTACGAGCAGTACTTC.

The chain has TRBV11-1 and TRBJ2-7; 8 positions agree with TRBD2. This CDR3 has 15 residues. Germline V gene sequence: CDR1 SGHAT, CDR2 FQDESV (reference sequence). The J segment lost 2 bases and the V segment lost 4 bases, leaving 7 bases of the junction unmatched. CDR3 residues: CASSSQAGATYEQYF. In DNA, the CDR3 is TGTGCCAGCAGCTCACAAGCGGGAGCGACCTACGAGCAGTACTTC. The variable domain in full, completed from reference TRBV11-1 and TRBJ2-7, reads EAEVAQSPRYKITEKSQAVAFWCDPISGHATLYWYRQILGQGPELLVQFQDESVVDDSQLPKDRFSAERLKGVDSTLKIQPAELGDSAMYLCASSSQAGATYEQYFGPGTRLTVT.

The V gene is TRBV12-3 or TRBV12-4, the J gene TRBJ2-1; perhaps TRBD2 as D (5 bases). Between the trimmed V and J ends, which lost 1 base and 7 bases, there was a span of 5 bases. This CDR3 contains 12 residues. The CDR3 loop reads CASSLGRNEQFF. CDR3 sequence (DNA): TGTGCCAGCAGTTTAGGGAGGAATGAGCAGTTCTTC.

The CDR3 protein is CASSVGQGDLGGYTF. CDR3 DNA sequence: TGTGCCAGCAGCGTAGGGCAGGGGGACCTGGGCGGCTACACCTTC. The chain carries TRBV9 and TRBJ1-2, with TRBD1 identical over 7 bases. With V trimmed by 0 bases and J by 8 bases, 10 bases remained unmatched. Looked up from germline, CDR1 is SGDLS and CDR2 is YYNGEE. The CDR3 is 15 residues long.

A remark on this clone: Other DNA sequences of this sample code for an identical CDR3. The gene calls are TRBV5-6 and TRBJ1-5, with no clear D. Trimming cost V 0 bases and J 1 base, with 5 bases left between them. CDR1 is SGHDT and CDR2 is YYEEEE in the germline V gene. CDR3 length: 14 amino acids. The CDR3 DNA sequence: TGTGCCAGCAGCTTGGCGGGGAGCAATCAGCCCCAGCATTTT. Translating gives CASSLAGSNQPQHF.

The chain combines TRBV30 with TRBJ1-1; 9 nucleotides agree with TRBD1. This CDR3 has 17 residues. V lost 1 base to trimming and J lost 0 bases; unmatched junction nucleotides: 9. Germline CDR1 GTSNPN, CDR2 SVGIG (reference sequence). Here the CDR3 DNA reads TGTGCCTGGAGTGACCCTACAGGGGGCAAAGTGAACACTGAAGCTTTCTTT. Its protein is CAWSDPTGGKVNTEAFF.

In its sample, this clone was seen once. J is TRBJ2-2 and V is TRBV15; perhaps TRBD2 as D (5 bases). This CDR3 is built from 14 residues. V was pared by 0 bases and J by 8 bases, with 10 bases between. Germline V lookup: CDR1 LNHNV, CDR2 YYDKDF (reference sequence). CDR3 DNA sequence: TGTGCCACCAGCAGAGATAGGAGGCTAGGGGAGCTGTTTTTT. Translating gives CATSRDRRLGELFF.

This clone was seen just once. This chain connects TRBV3-1 (or the pseudogene TRBV3-2) to TRBJ2-5; D remains unclear. The V and J ends lost 0 bases and 6 bases respectively, with 11 bases between them. The germline V gene encodes CDR1 LGHDT and CDR2 YNNKEL (reference sequence). The length of the CDR3 is 14 residues. The CDR3 DNA follows: TGTGCCAGCAGCCAAGATTATAGCAGACAGACCCAGTACTTC. Translating gives CASSQDYSRQTQYF.

This chain connects TRBV27 to TRBJ1-4, with a tentative D call TRBD1 (5 bases). CDR1 is MNHEY and CDR2 is SMNVEV in the germline V gene (reference sequence). Trimming removed 8 bases from V and 4 bases from J, with 14 bases in between. The CDR3 spans 14 residues. In DNA, the CDR3 is TGTGCCAGCCAGCCGGACACTCTTAATGAAAAACTGTTTTTT. Protein product: CASQPDTLNEKLFF.

J is TRBJ2-1 and V is TRBV13, with 15 bases matching TRBD2. V lost 5 bases to trimming and J lost 7 bases; unmatched junction nucleotides: 6. Germline-derived CDR1 and CDR2 are PRHDT and FYEKMQ (reference sequence). The CDR3 is 16 residues long. The CDR3 loop reads CASSPRTSGGANEQFF. CDR3 sequence (DNA): TGTGCCAGCAGCCCCCGGACTAGCGGGGGGGCTAATGAGCAGTTCTTC.

This chain links TRBV3-1 (or the pseudogene TRBV3-2) with TRBJ1-6, with 7 positions matching TRBD1. The germline V gene has CDR1 LGHDT and CDR2 YNNKEL (reference sequence). CDR3 size: 16 residues. J lost 10 bases, V lost 0 bases, and 9 bases had no gene match. CDR3 coding DNA: TGTGCCAGCAGCCAAGAGAGGGGGCGCAGGGAATCACCCCTCCACTTT. This gives the protein CASSQERGRRESPLHF.

The chain has TRBV5-1 and TRBJ1-4; TRBD1 aligns across 9 bases. The germline gives CDR1 SGHRS, CDR2 YFSETQ. With 4 bases clipped from V and 8 bases from J, the junction kept 6 bases outside the gene matches. The CDR3 is 14 amino acids. The CDR3 nucleotides read TGCGCCAGCAGCCTCGGGACAGGGTTGGAAAAACTGTTTTTT. Amino acids: CASSLGTGLEKLFF.

This sequence joins TRBV30 and TRBJ1-1; tentative D call: TRBD1 (5 bases). The V end was cut by 0 bases, the J end by 3 bases, with 8 bases between. This CDR3 is built from 13 residues. Germline V gives CDR1 GTSNPN, CDR2 SVGIG (reference sequence). The CDR3 nucleotides are TGTGCCTGGAGTGTAGGGGCCTACACTGAAGCTTTCTTT. This gives the protein CAWSVGAYTEAFF.

In DNA form, the CDR3 reads TGTGCCATCAGTTGGGACAGCTCAAATTCACCCCTCCACTTT. This codes for CAISWDSSNSPLHF. The chain joins TRBV10-3 to TRBJ1-6, with 7 nucleotides matching TRBD1. The trim removed 5 bases at V and 7 bases at J, leaving 5 bases unmatched. CDR1 and CDR2 from the germline V gene are ENHRY and SYGVKD. The length of the CDR3 is 14 residues.

This clone occurred once. The chain has TRBV18 and TRBJ2-7, with TRBD1 matching over 10 bases. The CDR3 contains 14 residues. J gave up 3 bases and V 3 bases, and 2 bases lay outside the gene matches. Germline-derived CDR1 and CDR2 are KGHSH and LQKENI. This chain's CDR3 is CASSPGQGNYEQYF. The CDR3 DNA is TGTGCCAGCTCACCGGGACAGGGGAACTACGAGCAGTACTTC.

The chain recombines TRBV9 with TRBJ1-2, with unresolved D. From germline, CDR1 is SGDLS and CDR2 YYNGEE. The CDR3 spans 13 residues. V lost 2 bases and J lost 13, with 18 bases in between. As DNA, the CDR3 is TGTGCCAGCAGCGTCCGACCCGGTCCCGCGGCCACCTTC. It specifies CASSVRPGPAATF.

V and J are TRBV7-3 and TRBJ2-1; TRBD2 is a possible D gene (6 bases). Trimming stripped 5 bases from V and 6 bases from J, with 29 bases between. Germline CDR1 SGHTA, CDR2 FQGTGA. This CDR3 spans 19 amino acids. In DNA, the CDR3 is TGTGCCAGCAGCCCAGGAACAAGCCTTGCGGGGAGGTCGGGCAATGAGCAGTTCTTC. This codes for CASSPGTSLAGRSGNEQFF. Drawing the rest from reference TRBV7-3 and TRBJ2-1, the complete variable domain is GAGVSQTPSNKVTEKGKYVELRCDPISGHTALYWYRQSLGQGPEFLIYFQGTGAADDSGLPNDRFFAVRPEGSVSTLKIQRTERGDSAVYLCASSPGTSLAGRSGNEQFFGPGTRLTVL.

This chain joins TRBV19 and TRBJ1-5, with a weak D call TRBD1 (5 bases). The CDR3 sequence is 15 residues long. The germline gives CDR1 LNHDA, CDR2 SQIVND (reference sequence). V was clipped by 2 bases and J by 2 bases, with 10 bases between them. The chain's CDR3 is CASSISPRGNQPQHF. CDR3 sequence (DNA): TGTGCCAGTAGTATAAGCCCCAGGGGCAATCAGCCCCAGCATTTT.

The V gene is TRBV18, the J gene TRBJ1-1, with D perhaps TRBD1 (5 bases). The V and J ends lost 4 bases and 3 bases respectively, with 15 bases between them. Per the germline V gene, CDR1 is KGHSH and CDR2 is LQKENI. The CDR3 consists of 15 residues. CDR3 coding DNA: TGTGCCAGCTCACTGGGGGGGGGAGGATACACTGAAGCTTTCTTT. The encoded protein is CASSLGGGGYTEAFF.

The V gene is TRBV6-5, the J gene TRBJ1-6; D unclear. The CDR3 extends over 15 amino acids. From germline, CDR1 is MNHEY and CDR2 SVGAGI. Trimming cost V 4 bases and J 4 bases, with 11 bases left between them. The CDR3, as DNA: TGTGCCAGCAGTTTCGGGTCACTATATAATTCACCCCTCCACTTT. Amino acids: CASSFGSLYNSPLHF.

As DNA, the CDR3 is TGCGCCAGCAGTGAAGGGGACAGTAGGAATTCACCCCTCCACTTT. Amino acid sequence: CASSEGDSRNSPLHF. This chain joins TRBV10-1 and TRBJ1-6; TRBD1 aligns across 7 bases. Losses at the gene ends were 3 bases for V and 7 bases for J; bases not matched to a gene: 6. Germline assignment: CDR1 WNHNN and CDR2 SYGVQD (reference sequence). The CDR3 extends over 15 amino acids.

The rearrangement joins TRBV5-5 to TRBJ1-2; possibly TRBD1 for D (5 bases). Germline V lookup: CDR1 SGHKS, CDR2 YYEKEE (reference sequence). The CDR3 extends over 13 amino acids. Trimming took off 2 bases at V and 8 bases at J, with 13 bases between the two ends. The CDR3 region is CASSFTPGDGYTF. The DNA of the CDR3 is TGTGCCAGCAGCTTCACCCCGGGGGACGGCTACACCTTC.

The rearrangement links TRBV19 to TRBJ1-3; D possibly corresponds to TRBD1 (6 bases). Germline CDR1 reads LNHDA; CDR2 reads SQIVND (reference sequence). CDR3 size: 16 residues. V lost 3 bases, J lost 0 bases, and 12 bases lay in between. CDR3 loop: CASSMFKTGSGNTIYF. The CDR3, as DNA: TGTGCCAGTAGTATGTTTAAGACAGGCTCTGGAAACACCATATATTTT.

V gene TRBV28 combines with J gene TRBJ2-3, with D hard to call. This CDR3 is 14 amino acids long. Trimming pared 6 bases from V and 3 bases from J, leaving 13 bases between. Germline CDR1 reads MDHEN; CDR2 reads SYDVKM. The CDR3: CASRVRRSTDTQYF. CDR3 sequence (DNA): TGTGCCAGCAGGGTTCGTAGATCGACAGATACGCAGTATTTT. The variable domain in full, with the rest retrieved from reference TRBV28 and TRBJ2-3, is DVKVTQSSRYLVKRTGEKVFLECVQDMDHENMFWYRQDPGLGLRLIYFSYDVKMKEKGDIPEGYSVSREKKERFSLILESASTNQTSMYLCASRVRRSTDTQYFGPGTRLTVL.